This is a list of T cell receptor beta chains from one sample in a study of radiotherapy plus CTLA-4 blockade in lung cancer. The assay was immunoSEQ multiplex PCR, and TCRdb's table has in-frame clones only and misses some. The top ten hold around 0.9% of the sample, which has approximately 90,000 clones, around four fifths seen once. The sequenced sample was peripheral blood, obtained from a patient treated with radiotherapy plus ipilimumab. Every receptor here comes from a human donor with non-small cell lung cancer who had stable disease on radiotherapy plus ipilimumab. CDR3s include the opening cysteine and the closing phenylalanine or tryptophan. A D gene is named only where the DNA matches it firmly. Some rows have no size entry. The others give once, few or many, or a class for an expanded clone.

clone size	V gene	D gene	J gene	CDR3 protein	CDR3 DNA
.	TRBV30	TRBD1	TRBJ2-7	CAWMGTGYSYEQYF	TGTGCCTGGATGGGGACAGGGTACTCCTACGAGCAGTACTTC
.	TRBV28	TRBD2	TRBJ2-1	CASSRTSRSSYNEQFF	TGTGCCAGCAGTAGGACTAGCCGAAGCTCCTACAATGAGCAGTTCTTC
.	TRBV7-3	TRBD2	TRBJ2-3	CASSLGRGGPTDTQYF	TGTGCCAGCAGCTTAGGGCGGGGGGGCCCCACAGATACGCAGTATTTT
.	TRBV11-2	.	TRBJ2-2	CASTLQPGELFF	TGTGCCAGCACTTTGCAGCCCGGGGAGCTGTTTTTT
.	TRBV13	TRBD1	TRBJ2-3	CASSAPGQGTADTQYF	TGTGCCAGCAGCGCACCGGGACAGGGGACGGCAGATACGCAGTATTTT
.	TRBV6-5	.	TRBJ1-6	CASKNRAHNSPLHF	TGTGCCAGCAAAAACAGGGCTCATAATTCACCCCTCCACTTT
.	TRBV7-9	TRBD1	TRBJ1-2	CASSIGQGDGYTF	TGTGCCAGCAGCATTGGACAGGGTGATGGCTACACCTTC
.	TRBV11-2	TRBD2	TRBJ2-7	CASSLALGAGEYEQHF	TGTGCCAGCAGCTTAGCGCTAGGAGCGGGGGAGTACGAGCAGCACTTC
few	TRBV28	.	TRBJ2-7	CASSLDVPVEQYF	TGTGCCAGCAGCCTTGACGTACCCGTCGAGCAGTACTTC
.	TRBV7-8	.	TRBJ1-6	CASSPQASSSYNSPLHF	TGTGCCAGCAGCCCTCAGGCCAGCAGCTCCTATAATTCACCCCTCCACTTT
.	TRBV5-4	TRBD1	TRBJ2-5	CASSFDRGKETQYF	TGTGCCAGCAGCTTTGACAGGGGGAAAGAGACCCAGTACTTC
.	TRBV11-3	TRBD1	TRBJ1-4	CASSTGQDGCEKLFF	TGTGCCAGCAGCACTGGACAGGATGGATGTGAAAAACTGTTTTTT
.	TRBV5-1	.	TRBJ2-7	CASSPYWGSYEQYF	TGCGCCAGCAGCCCTTACTGGGGTTCCTACGAGCAGTACTTC
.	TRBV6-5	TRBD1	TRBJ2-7	CASRSGTVSYEQYF	TGTGCCAGCAGGTCCGGGACAGTGTCCTACGAGCAGTACTTC
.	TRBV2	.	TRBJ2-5	CASSPAQETQYF	TGTGCCAGCAGCCCCGCCCAAGAGACCCAGTACTTC
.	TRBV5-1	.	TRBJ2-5	CASRQAPRETQYF	TGCGCCAGCCGACAAGCACCAAGAGAGACCCAGTACTTC